The 5 T cell receptor beta chains given below trace back to one sample, sequenced in a study of neurological immune-mediated disorders. TCRdb processed the 5' RACE reads anew with MiXCR; each CDR3 protein has one entry. The table includes around 130,000 distinct CDR3 sequences, approximately 3.2% detected once. The sample consisted of PBMCs. Every receptor here comes from a woman in her thirties with multiple sclerosis.

For this clonotype: A much more abundant neighbour one base away suggests this may be a read error. The chain is built from TRBV7-6 and TRBJ1-2; D is uncertain. Germline V gives CDR1 SGHVS, CDR2 FNYEAQ. CDR3 length: 14 residues. CDR3 sequence reads: CVSSQTVSGGGYTF. CDR3 coding DNA: TGTGTCAGCAGCCAAACAGTCTCGGGAGGTGGCTACACCTTC.

This clonotype was detected ten times or more. J is TRBJ2-1 and V is TRBV20-1, with 9 bases identical to TRBD2. In germline, CDR1 is DFQATT, CDR2 SNEGSKA (reference sequence). The V and J ends lost 3 bases and 2 bases, in that order; junction bases with no gene match: 5. This CDR3 is 15 amino acids long. The CDR3 DNA is TGCAGTGCTAGCCGCGGGAGGGAGACCTACAATGAGCAGTTCTTC. Protein sequence: CSASRGRETYNEQFF.

There are a few counts of this clonotype. This rearrangement joins TRBV6-1 to TRBJ2-7; TRBD1 matches 7 bases. The germline V gene has CDR1 MNHNS and CDR2 SASEGT. The CDR3 loop spans 14 amino acids. V was pared by 6 bases and J by 0 bases, with 5 bases of the junction left unmatched. The CDR3 protein is CASSRQGYSYEQYF. Written as DNA, the CDR3 is TGTGCCAGCAGCAGACAGGGCTACTCCTACGAGCAGTACTTC.

This clonotype was counted many times. The chain carries TRBV14 and TRBJ2-7, with 8 bases lining up with TRBD2. Germline lookup yields CDR1 SGHDN and CDR2 FVKESK. Trimming at V came to 9 bases and at J to 4 bases, leaving 11 bases not matched to a gene. The CDR3 length is 14 residues. CDR3 sequence (DNA): TGTGCCAGTCGACCGAGCGGGGGTTCGTACGAGCAGTACTTC. Translating it yields CASRPSGGSYEQYF.

Many counts were recorded for this clonotype. The chain uses TRBV13 and TRBJ2-1, with 7 bases fitting TRBD2. The trim removed 5 bases at V and 5 bases at J, leaving 9 bases unmatched. CDR1 PRHDT and CDR2 FYEKMQ come from the germline V gene (reference sequence). The CDR3 extends over 15 amino acids. Written as DNA, the CDR3 is TGTGCCAGCAGCCCGGGACTATCCTATCACAATGAGCAGTTCTTC. Its protein is CASSPGLSYHNEQFF.